This TCR beta chain was sequenced for a study of human T cells and chemical hapten exposure. TCRdb re-derived calls from the RACE reads in MiXCR, one entry per CDR3 protein. The repertoire holds roughly 98,000 distinct CDR3 sequences, with under 15% as singletons. The CDR3 is 13 residues long. The ends were cut back, 5 bases at V and 5 bases at J, with 12 bases in the middle. Germline assignment: CDR1 SGHTA and CDR2 FQGTGA. Time point indicated: patch test 1, 2 weeks after DPC sensitization. The sample's treatment: therapeutic diphenylcyclopropenone sensitization with weekly scalp DPC. The sequences come from whole blood, collected in connection with sensitization to the hapten diphenylcyclopropenone (DPC). This rearrangement joins TRBV7-3 to TRBJ1-1; possible D gene TRBD1, 6 bases. This receptor was obtained from a woman aged 40 to 50 with alopecia areata. Some clones in this sample may be carry-over from other donors' samples. CDR3 amino acids: CASSTQGRTEAFF. The DNA for the CDR3 is TGTGCCAGCAGCACACAGGGCCGTACTGAAGCTTTCTTT.